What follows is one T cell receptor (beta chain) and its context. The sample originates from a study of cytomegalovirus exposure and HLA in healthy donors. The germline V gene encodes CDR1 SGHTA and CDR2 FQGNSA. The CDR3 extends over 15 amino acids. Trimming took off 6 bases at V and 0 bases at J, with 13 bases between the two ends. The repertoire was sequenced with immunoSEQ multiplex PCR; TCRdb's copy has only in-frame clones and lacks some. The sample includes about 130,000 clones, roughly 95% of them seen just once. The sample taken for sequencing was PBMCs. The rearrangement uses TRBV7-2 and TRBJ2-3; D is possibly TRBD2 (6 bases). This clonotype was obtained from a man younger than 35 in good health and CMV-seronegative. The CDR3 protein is CASSISGVSTDTQYF. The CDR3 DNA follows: TGTGCCAGCAGTATTAGCGGTGTAAGCACAGATACGCAGTATTTT.